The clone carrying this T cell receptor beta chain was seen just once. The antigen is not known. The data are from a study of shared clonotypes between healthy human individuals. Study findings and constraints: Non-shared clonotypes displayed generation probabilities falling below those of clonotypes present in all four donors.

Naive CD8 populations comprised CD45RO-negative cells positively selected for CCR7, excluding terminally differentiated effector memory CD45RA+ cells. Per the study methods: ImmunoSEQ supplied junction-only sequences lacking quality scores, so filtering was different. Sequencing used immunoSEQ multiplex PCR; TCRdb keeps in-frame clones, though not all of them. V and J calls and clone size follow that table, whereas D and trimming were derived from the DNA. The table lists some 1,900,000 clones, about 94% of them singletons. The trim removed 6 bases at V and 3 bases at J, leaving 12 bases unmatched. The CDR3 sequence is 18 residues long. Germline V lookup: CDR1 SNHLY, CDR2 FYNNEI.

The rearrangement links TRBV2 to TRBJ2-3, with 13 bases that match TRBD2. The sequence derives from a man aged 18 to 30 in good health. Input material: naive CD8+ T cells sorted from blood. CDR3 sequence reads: CASSGLAGVYDSTDTQYF. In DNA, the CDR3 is TGTGCCAGCAGCGGACTAGCGGGGGTGTATGATAGTACAGATACGCAGTATTTT.